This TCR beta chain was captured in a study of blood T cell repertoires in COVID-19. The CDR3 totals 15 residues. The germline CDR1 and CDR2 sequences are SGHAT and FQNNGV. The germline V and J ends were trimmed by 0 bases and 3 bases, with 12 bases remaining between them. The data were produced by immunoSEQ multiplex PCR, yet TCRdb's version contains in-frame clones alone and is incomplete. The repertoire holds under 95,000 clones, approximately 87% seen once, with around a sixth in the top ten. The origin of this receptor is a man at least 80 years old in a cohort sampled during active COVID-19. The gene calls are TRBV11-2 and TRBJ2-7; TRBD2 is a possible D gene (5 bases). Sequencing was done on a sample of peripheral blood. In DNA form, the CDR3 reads TGTGCCAGCAGCTTAGAGTTCCGGGGTTACTACGAGCAGTACTTC. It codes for CASSLEFRGYYEQYF.